This TCR beta chain was found in a study of cytomegalovirus exposure and HLA in healthy donors. Broader study findings: A later analysis found TCR association rates differed by HLA locus, highest for DRB1 and lowest for HLA-C.

To note about this clone: As yet, its antigen is unknown.

Looked up from germline, CDR1 is LNHDA and CDR2 is SQIVND (reference sequence). V was pared by 5 bases and J by 3 bases, with 7 bases of the junction left unmatched. The CDR3 has 17 residues. Amplification used 60 Vbeta primers and 13 Jbeta primers. Some clones are missing from TCRdb's copy, which holds only in-frame ones; the method was immunoSEQ multiplex PCR. The profile shows around 210,000 clones, over 65% of them singletons. Source material: PBMCs. The V call is TRBV19, the J call TRBJ2-1; 13 bases are shared with TRBD2. The clonotype was recovered from a woman in her 30s in good health and CMV-seronegative. For the CDR3, the DNA is TGTGCCAGTAGTTTCGGACTAGCGGGAGAAGTCTACAATGAGCAGTTCTTC. Amino acid sequence: CASSFGLAGEVYNEQFF.